This passage covers 2 T cell receptor beta chains from one sample sequenced in a study of human CD8 memory T cell subsets. UMI-labeled 5' RACE yielded the TCR beta libraries. TCRdb re-called the 5' RACE reads and gives one entry per CDR3 protein, without DNA. This listing includes more than 10,000 distinct CDR3 sequences. Sequencing was carried out using CD8+ stem-like memory T cells (TSCM and TCM) sorted from PBMCs. Subset specified: stem-like memory CD8 T cells (TSTEM), CCR7+ PD-1- TIGIT-. The origin of the receptors is a human donor in good health.

This chain connects TRBV11-2 to TRBJ2-4; the D gene TCRdb calls, TRBD1, cannot be checked with no DNA. This CDR3 has 16 amino acids. Germline V gene data show CDR1 as SGHAT and CDR2 as FQNNGV. The CDR3 sequence: CASSLTIYRDLNIQYF.

In terms of frequency, this clonotype is medium-sized. The genes are TRBV28 and TRBJ2-2; TCRdb lists TRBD2, though no DNA is available to test this call. The CDR3 has 16 amino acids. CDR1 is MDHEN, CDR2 SYDVKM, per germline. CDR3 in amino acids: CASSFSLAGNTGELFF.